This T cell receptor beta chain was sequenced for a study of response to subunit inactivated influenza vaccine. Per germline, CDR1 DFQATT and CDR2 SNEGSKA (reference sequence). CDR3 length: 12 amino acids. J was trimmed by 7 bases and V by 5 bases; bases with no gene match: 6. General study results and limits: The authors suggested that few new T cells are recruited per seasonal influenza vaccination.

TCRdb re-called the RT-PCR reads through MiXCR, storing one row per CDR3 protein. The repertoire holds roughly 760,000 distinct CDR3 sequences, with approximately 21% as singletons. About this clonotype itself: Its antigen remains unknown.

This sequence was found in a man aged 45-65 years who received an inactivated influenza vaccine. The sequences come from PBMCs from blood, collected 5 to 6 days after vaccination. The rearrangement links TRBV20-1 to TRBJ2-7, with TRBD1 matching 9 bases. In DNA, the CDR3 is TGCAGTGCTGGGGACAGGGTACGGGAGCAGTACTTC. This encodes CSAGDRVREQYF.